The T cell receptor (beta chain) under discussion was sequenced for a study of T cell responses to AZD1222 COVID-19 vaccine. V was clipped by 2 bases and J by 2 bases, with 4 bases between them. The CDR3 has 14 residues. Germline loops: CDR1 MNHNS, CDR2 SASEGT. Concerning this clone itself: Its antigen is undetermined.

Here immunoSEQ multiplex PCR was the method, and the copy in TCRdb shows in-frame clones only, minus some. There are some 140,000 clones in the sample; over 85% occur only once, and approximately 5.7% lies in the top ten. Study conclusions and caveats: Elevations in Spike-specific TCR breadth and depth followed administration of two AZD1222 doses. Clonal diversity was possibly underestimated, and the donors were mostly white British, with more females. Vaccine-related CD4 TCRs covered spike, predominating at 160-218 and 743-854.

This sequence originates from an adult in good health. The chain carries TRBV6-1 and TRBJ2-6; D is unclear. Sequenced material: peripheral blood, taken on day 0 of AZD1222 vaccination. CDR3 amino acids: CASSEPPGANVLTF. The CDR3 DNA is TGTGCCAGCAGTGAACCCCCTGGGGCCAACGTCCTGACTTTC.